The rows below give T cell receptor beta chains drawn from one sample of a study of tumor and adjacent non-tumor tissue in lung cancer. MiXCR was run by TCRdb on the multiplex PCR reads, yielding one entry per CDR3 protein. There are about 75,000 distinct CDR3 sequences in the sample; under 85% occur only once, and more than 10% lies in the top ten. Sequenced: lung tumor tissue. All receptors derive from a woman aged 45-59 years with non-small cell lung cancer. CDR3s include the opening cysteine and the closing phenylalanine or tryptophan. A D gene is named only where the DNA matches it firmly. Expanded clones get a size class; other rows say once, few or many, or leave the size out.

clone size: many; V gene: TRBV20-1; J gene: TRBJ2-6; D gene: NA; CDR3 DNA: TGCAGTGCTAGGAATCTGAGATGGAAACCCCACGTCCTGACTTTC; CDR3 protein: CSARNLRWKPHVLTF
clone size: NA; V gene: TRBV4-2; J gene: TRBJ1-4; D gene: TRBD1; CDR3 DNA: TGTACCAGCAACCAGCGACAGGGTGAAAAACTGTTTTTT; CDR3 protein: CTSNQRQGEKLFF
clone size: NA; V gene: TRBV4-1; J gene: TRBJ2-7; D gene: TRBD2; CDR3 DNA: TGCGCCAGCAGCCAGGATACGACTAGCGGGTTCTATGAGCAGTACTTC; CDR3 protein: CASSQDTTSGFYEQYF
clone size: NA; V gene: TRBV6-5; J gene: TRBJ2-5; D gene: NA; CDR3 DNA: TGTGCCAGCAACCCGACGGGGTTTCAAGAGACCCAGCACTTC; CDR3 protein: CASNPTGFQETQHF
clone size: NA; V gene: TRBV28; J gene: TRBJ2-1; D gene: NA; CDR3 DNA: TGTGCCAACAGAAACAACAACAATGAGCAGTTCTTC; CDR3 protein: CANRNNNNEQFF
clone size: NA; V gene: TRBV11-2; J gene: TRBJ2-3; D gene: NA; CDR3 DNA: TGTACCAGCACCTTCGGGAGCAATCAGCCCCAGTATTTT; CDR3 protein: CTSTFGSNQPQYF
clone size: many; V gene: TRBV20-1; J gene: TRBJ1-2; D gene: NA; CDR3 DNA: TGCAGTGCTAAATCCTGGACAGACGGAAACTATGGCTACACCTTC; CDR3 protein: CSAKSWTDGNYGYTF
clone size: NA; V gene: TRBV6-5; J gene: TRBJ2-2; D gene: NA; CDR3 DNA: TGTGCCAGCTGCACCAGGAGACCGATCACCGGGGAGCTGTTTTTT; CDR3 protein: CASCTRRPITGELFF
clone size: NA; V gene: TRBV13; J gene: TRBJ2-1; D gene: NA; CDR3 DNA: TGTGCCAGCAGCGAGGACAGCCACAATGAGCAGTTCTTC; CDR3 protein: CASSEDSHNEQFF
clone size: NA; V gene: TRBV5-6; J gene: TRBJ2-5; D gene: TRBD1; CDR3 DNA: TGTACCAGCAGCTTCCAGACAGGGTATGGGGAGACCCAGTACTTC; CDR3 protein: CTSSFQTGYGETQYF
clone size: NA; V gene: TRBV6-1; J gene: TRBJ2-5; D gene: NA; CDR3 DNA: TGTGCCAACACTAGGACTTTCCAAGAGACCCGGTACTTC; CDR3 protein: CANTRTFQETRYF